The count of the clone carrying this TCR beta chain is one. The antigen is not known. The sample is drawn from a study of cytomegalovirus exposure and HLA in healthy donors. Study details: The roughly 130 validation repertoires used the same platform as the 550 to 800 first-cohort repertoires (as reported by a later analysis). Overall study findings and caveats: The study designated 150 or so TCR beta chains cytomegalovirus-associated. A few chains linked to CMV were shown in vitro to be specific for CMV antigens. It was found in a later analysis that first-cohort TCR clusters tended to co-occur in the 90 to 150 validation repertoires.

The CDR3 sequence is 17 residues long. V dropped 5 bases and J dropped 2; count of bases not matched to a gene: 13. Germline assignment: CDR1 SGHVS and CDR2 FQNEAQ. Some clones are missing from TCRdb's copy, which holds only in-frame ones; the method was immunoSEQ multiplex PCR. The table lists under 200,000 clones, roughly 96% of them singletons. The rearrangement links TRBV7-8 to TRBJ2-3; 7 positions agree with TRBD2. This clonotype was obtained from a woman in her late teens or twenties in good health and CMV-seronegative. The sample taken for sequencing was PBMCs. The CDR3 spells CASSDPLGRGTTDTQYF. Here the CDR3 DNA reads TGTGCCAGCAGCGATCCCCTTGGGCGGGGGACCACAGATACGCAGTATTTT.